Sequencing of this T cell receptor (beta chain) was carried out in a study of cytomegalovirus exposure and HLA in healthy donors. This PCR relied on a set of 60 Vbeta primers and 13 Jbeta primers. Assay used: immunoSEQ multiplex PCR; TCRdb lists only in-frame clones, some missing. The sample holds some 170,000 clones, roughly 81% seen once. The CDR3 has 14 residues. Deletions cut 5 bases from V and 3 bases from J, with 11 bases between. Germline CDR1 is MNHNY and CDR2 is SVGAGI (reference sequence). The sequencing input was PBMCs. The sequence derives from a woman aged 18 to 35 in good health and CMV-seropositive. This chain links TRBV6-6 with TRBJ2-1, with D possibly TRBD1 on 5 matching bases. The CDR3 loop is CASSQQGGYNEQFF. The CDR3 nucleotides are TGTGCCAGCAGTCAGCAGGGTGGCTACAATGAGCAGTTCTTC.